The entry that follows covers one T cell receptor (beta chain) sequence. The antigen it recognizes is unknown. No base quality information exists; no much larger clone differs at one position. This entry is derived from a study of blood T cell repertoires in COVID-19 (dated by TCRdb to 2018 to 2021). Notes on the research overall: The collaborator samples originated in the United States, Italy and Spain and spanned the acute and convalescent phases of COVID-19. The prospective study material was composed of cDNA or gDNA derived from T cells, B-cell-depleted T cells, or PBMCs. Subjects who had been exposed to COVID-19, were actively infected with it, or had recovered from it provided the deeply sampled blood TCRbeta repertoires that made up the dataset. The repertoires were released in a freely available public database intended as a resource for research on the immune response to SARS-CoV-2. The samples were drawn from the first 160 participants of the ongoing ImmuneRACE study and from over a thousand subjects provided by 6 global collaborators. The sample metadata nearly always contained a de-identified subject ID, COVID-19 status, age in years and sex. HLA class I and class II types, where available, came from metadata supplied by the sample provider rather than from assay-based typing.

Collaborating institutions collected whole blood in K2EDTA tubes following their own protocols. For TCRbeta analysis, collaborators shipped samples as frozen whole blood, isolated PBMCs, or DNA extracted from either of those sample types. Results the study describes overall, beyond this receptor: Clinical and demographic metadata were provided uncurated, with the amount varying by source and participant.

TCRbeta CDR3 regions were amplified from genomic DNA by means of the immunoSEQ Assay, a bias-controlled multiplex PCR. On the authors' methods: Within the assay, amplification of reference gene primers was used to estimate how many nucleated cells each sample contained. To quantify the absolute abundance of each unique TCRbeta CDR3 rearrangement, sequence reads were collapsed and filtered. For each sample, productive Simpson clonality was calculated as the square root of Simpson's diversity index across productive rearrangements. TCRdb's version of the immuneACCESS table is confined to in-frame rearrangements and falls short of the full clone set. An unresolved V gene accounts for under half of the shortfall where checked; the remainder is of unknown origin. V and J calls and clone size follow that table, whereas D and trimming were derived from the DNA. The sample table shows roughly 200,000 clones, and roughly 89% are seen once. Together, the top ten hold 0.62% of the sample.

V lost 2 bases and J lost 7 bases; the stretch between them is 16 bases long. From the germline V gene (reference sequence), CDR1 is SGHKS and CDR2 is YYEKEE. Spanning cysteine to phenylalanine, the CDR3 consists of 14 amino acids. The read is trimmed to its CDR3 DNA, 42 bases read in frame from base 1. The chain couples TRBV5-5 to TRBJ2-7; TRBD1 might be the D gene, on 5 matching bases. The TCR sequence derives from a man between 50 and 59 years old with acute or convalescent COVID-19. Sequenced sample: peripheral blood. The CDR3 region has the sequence CASSLGQGHGEQYF. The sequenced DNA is TGTGCCAGCAGCTTAGGGCAGGGCCATGGGGAGCAGTACTTC.